Sequencing of this TCR beta chain was carried out in a study of blood T cells in healthy people across ages. General study findings and limits: Greater diversity and more naive CD4+ cells were seen in long-lived donors than in aged donors.

A minimum of 6 million PBMCs was isolated per sample. Primed by a sample-barcoded 5' primer and a J-beta primer mix, a second PCR proceeded for about 6 to 11 cycles. TCRdb itself ran the 5' RACE reads through MiXCR, one entry per CDR3 protein. Of hundreds of thousands of distinct CDR3 sequences in the sample, about 32% were seen once. This CDR3 region has 19 residues. Germline V gene data show CDR1 as LGHNA and CDR2 as YNFKEQ. This clonotype was picked up a small number of times. Its antigen is undetermined. A single base separates this from a much larger clone, so it may be a read error. This chain joins TRBV4-2 and TRBJ2-4; 8 nucleotides line up with TRBD2. This receptor was taken from a woman of 80 years or more in good health. Sequencing was performed on blood. The CDR3 sequence: CASNQAPGAGALAKNIQYF. The CDR3 coding sequence is TGTGCCAGCAACCAAGCTCCCGGAGCGGGGGCCTTAGCCAAAAACATTCAGTACTTC.